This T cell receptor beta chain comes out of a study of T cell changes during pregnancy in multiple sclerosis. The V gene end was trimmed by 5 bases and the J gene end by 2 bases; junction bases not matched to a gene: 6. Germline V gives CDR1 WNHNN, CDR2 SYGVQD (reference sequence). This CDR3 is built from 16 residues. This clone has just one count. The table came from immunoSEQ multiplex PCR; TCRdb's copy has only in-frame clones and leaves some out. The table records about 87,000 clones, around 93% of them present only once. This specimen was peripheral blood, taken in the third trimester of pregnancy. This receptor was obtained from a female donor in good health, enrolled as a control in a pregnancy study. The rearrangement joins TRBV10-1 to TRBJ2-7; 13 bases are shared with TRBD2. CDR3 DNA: TGCGCCAGCAGTTTCGCCGGGACTAGCGGGACCTACGAGCAGTACTTC. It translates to CASSFAGTSGTYEQYF.